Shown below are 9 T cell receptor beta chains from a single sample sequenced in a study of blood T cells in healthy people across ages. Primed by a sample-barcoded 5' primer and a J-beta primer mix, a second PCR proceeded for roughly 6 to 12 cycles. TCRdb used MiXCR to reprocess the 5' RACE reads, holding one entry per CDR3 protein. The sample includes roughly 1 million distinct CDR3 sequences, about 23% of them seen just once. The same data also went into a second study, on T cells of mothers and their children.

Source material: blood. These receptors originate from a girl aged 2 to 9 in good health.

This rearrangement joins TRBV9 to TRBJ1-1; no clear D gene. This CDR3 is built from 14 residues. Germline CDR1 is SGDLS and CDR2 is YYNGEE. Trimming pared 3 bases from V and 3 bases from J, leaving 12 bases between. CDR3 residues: CASSAGGLDTEAFF. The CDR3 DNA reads TGTGCCAGCAGCGCGGGAGGGTTGGACACTGAAGCTTTCTTT.

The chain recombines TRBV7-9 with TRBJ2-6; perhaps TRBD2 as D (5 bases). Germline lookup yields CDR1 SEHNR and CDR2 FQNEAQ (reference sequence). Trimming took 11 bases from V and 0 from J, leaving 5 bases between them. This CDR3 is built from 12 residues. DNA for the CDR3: TGTGCCGCGGGCTCTGGGGCCAACGTCCTGACTTTC. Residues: CAAGSGANVLTF.

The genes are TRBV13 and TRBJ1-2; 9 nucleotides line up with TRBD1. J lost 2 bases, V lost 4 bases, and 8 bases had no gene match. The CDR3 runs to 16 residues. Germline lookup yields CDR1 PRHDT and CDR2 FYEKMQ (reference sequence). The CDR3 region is CASSSPEGQGNYGYTF. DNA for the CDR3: TGTGCCAGCAGCTCCCCCGAGGGACAGGGAAACTATGGCTACACCTTC.

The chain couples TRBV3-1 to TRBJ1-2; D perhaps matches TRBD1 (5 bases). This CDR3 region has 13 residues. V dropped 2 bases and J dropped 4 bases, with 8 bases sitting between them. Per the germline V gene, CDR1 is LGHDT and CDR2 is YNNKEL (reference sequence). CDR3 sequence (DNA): TGTGCCAGCAGCCAACCCAGGGCCTATGGCTACACCTTC. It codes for CASSQPRAYGYTF.

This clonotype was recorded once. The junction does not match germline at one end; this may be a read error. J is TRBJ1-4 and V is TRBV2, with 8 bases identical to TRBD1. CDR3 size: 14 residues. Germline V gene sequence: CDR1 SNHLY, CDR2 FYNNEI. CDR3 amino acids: CASRRDRPAEKLFF. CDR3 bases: TGCGCCAGCAGGAGGGACAGGCCCGCTGAAAAACTGTTTTTT.

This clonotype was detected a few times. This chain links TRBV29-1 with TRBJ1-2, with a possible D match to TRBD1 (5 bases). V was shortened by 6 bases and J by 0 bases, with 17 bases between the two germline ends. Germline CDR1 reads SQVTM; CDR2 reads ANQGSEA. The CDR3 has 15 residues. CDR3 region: CSVARGPTANYGYTF. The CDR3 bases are TGCAGCGTGGCAAGGGGCCCGACGGCTAACTATGGCTACACCTTC.

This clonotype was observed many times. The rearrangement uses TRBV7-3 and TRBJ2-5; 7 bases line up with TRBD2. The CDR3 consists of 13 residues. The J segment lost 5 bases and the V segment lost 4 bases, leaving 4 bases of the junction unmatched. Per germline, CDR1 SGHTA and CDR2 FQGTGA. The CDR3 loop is CASSSRGGETQYF. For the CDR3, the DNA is TGTGCCAGCAGCTCGAGGGGAGGGGAGACCCAGTACTTC.

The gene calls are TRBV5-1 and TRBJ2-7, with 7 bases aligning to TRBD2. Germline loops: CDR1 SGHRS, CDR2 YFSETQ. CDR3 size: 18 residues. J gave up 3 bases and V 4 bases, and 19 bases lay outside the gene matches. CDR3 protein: CASSLPGLGTSGIYEQYF. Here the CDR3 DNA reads TGCGCCAGCAGCCTACCGGGACTCGGAACAAGCGGGATCTACGAGCAGTACTTC.

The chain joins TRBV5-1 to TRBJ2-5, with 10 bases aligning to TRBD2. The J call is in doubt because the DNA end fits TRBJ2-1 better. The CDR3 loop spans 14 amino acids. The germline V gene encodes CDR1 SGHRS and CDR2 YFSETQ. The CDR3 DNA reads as TGCGCCAGCAGCTTGGAAAGGACTAGCGGTGAGCAGTTCTTC. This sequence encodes CASSLERTSGEQFF.